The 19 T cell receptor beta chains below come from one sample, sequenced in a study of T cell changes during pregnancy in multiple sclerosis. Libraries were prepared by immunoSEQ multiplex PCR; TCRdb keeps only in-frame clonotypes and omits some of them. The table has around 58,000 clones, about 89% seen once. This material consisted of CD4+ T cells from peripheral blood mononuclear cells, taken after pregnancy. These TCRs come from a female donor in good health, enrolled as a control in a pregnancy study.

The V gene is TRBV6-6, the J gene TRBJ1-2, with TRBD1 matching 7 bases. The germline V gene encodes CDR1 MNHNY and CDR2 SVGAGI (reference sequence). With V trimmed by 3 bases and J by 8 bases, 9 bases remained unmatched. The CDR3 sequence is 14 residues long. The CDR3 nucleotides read TGTGCCAGCAGTTATTCGACAGGGCAGGAAGGCTACACCTTC. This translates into CASSYSTGQEGYTF.

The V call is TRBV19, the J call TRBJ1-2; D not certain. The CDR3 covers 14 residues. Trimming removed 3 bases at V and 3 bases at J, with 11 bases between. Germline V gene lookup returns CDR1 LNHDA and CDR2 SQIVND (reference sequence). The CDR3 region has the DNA TGTGCCAGTAGTATCAGTAAAAACGACTATGGCTACACCTTC. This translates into CASSISKNDYGYTF.

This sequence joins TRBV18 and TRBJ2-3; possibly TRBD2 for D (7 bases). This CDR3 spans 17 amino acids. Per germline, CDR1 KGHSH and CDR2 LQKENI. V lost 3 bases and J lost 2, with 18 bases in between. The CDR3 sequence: CASSPYARGGTTDTQYF. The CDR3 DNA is TGTGCCAGCTCACCTTACGCCAGGGGAGGGACCACAGATACGCAGTATTTT.

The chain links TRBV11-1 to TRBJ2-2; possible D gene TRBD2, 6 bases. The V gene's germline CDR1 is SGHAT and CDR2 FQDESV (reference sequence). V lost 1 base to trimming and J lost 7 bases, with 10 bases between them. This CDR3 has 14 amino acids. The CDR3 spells CASSLVREVGELFF. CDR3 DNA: TGTGCCAGCAGCTTAGTCAGGGAGGTCGGGGAGCTGTTTTTT.

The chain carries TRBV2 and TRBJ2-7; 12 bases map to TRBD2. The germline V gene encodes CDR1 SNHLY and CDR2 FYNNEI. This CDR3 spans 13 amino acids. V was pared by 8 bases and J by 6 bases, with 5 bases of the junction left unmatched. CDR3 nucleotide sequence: TGTGCCAGCTTCCTGGGACTAGCGGGCGAGCAGTACTTC. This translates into CASFLGLAGEQYF.

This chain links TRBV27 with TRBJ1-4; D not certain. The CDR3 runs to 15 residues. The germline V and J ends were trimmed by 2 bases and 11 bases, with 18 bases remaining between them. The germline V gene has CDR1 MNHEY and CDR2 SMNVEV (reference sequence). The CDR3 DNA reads TGTGCCAGCAGTTTAGATCGTGGTTTGGCATCGAAACTGTTTTTT. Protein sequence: CASSLDRGLASKLFF.

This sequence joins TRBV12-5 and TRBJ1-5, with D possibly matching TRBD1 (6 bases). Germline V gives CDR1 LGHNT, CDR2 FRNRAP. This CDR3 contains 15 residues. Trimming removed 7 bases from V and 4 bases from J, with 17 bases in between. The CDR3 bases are TGTGCTAGTGAAAGTACAGGGTCCCGAAATCAGCCCCAGCATTTT. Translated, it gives CASESTGSRNQPQHF.

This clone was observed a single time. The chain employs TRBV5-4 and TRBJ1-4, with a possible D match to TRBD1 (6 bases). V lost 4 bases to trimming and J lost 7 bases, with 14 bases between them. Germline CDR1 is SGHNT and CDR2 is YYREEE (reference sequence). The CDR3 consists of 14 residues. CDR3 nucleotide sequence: TGTGCCAGCAGCCTACAGGGAGCTGTTGAAAAACTGTTTTTT. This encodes CASSLQGAVEKLFF.

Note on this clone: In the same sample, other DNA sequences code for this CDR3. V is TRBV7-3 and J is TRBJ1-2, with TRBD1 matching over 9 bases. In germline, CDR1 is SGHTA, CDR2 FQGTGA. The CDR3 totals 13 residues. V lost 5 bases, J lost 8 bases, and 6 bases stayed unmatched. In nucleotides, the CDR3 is TGTGCCAGCAGCCAGGGACAGGGTTACGGCTACACCTTC. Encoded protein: CASSQGQGYGYTF. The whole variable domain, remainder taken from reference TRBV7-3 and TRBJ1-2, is GAGVSQTPSNKVTEKGKYVELRCDPISGHTALYWYRQSLGQGPEFLIYFQGTGAADDSGLPNDRFFAVRPEGSVSTLKIQRTERGDSAVYLCASSQGQGYGYTFGSGTRLTVV.

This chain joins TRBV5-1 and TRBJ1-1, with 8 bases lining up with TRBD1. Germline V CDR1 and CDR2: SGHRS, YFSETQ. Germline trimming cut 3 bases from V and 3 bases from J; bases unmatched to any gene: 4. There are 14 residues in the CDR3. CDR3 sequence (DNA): TGCGCCAGCAGCTCTCAGGGGGCTGACACTGAAGCTTTCTTT. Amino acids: CASSSQGADTEAFF.

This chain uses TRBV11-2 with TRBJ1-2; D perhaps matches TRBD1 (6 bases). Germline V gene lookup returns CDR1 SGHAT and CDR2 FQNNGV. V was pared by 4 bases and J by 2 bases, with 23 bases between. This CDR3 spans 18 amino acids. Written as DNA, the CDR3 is TGTGCCAGCAGCTCCATTAGGGGGAGGGGGGCAAGAAACTATGGCTACACCTTC. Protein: CASSSIRGRGARNYGYTF.

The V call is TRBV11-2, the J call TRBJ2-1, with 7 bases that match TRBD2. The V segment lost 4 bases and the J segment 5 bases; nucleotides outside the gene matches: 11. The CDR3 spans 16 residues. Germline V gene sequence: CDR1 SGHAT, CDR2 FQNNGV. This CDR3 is CASSSLRAGKNNEQFF. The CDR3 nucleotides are TGTGCCAGCAGCTCCCTACGAGCGGGGAAAAACAATGAGCAGTTCTTC.

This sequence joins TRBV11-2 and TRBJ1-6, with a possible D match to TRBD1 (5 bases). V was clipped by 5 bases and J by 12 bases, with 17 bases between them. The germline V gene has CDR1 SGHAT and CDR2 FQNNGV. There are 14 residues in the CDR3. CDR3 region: CASSPPLDSLPLHF. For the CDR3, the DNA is TGTGCCAGCAGCCCCCCCCTCGACAGCTTACCCCTCCACTTT.

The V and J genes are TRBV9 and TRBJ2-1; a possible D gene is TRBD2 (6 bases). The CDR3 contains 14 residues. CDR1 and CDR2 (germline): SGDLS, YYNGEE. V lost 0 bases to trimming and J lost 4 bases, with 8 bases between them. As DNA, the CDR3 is TGTGCCAGCAGCGTAGGGGGGGTATACAATGAGCAGTTCTTC. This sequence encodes CASSVGGVYNEQFF.

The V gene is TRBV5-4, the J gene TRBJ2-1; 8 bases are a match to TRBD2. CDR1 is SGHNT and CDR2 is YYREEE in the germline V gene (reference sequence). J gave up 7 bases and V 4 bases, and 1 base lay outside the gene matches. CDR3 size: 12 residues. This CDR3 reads CASSRGGNEQFF. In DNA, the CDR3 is TGTGCCAGCAGCCGGGGGGGGAATGAGCAGTTCTTC.

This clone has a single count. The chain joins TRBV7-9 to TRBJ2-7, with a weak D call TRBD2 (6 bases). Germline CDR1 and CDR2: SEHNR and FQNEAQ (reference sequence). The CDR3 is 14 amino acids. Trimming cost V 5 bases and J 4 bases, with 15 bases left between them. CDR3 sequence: CASSGTGAVYEQYF. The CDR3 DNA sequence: TGTGCCAGCAGCGGGACTGGGGCGGTGTACGAGCAGTACTTC.

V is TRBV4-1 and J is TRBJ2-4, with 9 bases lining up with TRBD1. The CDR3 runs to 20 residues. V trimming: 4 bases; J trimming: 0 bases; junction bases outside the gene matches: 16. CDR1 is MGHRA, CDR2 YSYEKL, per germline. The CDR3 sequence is CASSRPTGGYDRLAKNIQYF. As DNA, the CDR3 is TGCGCCAGCAGCCGCCCGACAGGGGGTTACGACAGGTTAGCCAAAAACATTCAGTACTTC.

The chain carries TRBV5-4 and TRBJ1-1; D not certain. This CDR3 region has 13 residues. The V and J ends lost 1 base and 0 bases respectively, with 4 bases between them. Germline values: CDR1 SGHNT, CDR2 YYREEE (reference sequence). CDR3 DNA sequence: TGTGCCAGCAGCTTGCCGGTGAACACTGAAGCTTTCTTT. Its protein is CASSLPVNTEAFF. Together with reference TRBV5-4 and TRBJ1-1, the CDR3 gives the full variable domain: ETGVTQSPTHLIKTRGQQVTLRCSSQSGHNTVSWYQQALGQGPQFIFQYYREEENGRGNFPPRFSGLQFPNYSSELNVNALELDDSALYLCASSLPVNTEAFFGQGTRLTVV.

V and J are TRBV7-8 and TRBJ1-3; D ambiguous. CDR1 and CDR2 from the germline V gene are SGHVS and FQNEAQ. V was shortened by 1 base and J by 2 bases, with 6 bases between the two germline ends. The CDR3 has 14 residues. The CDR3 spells CASSLDTTGNTIYF. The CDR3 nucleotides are TGTGCCAGCAGCTTAGACACCACTGGAAACACCATATATTTT.